One and the same sample provided the 23 T cell receptor beta chains below, sequenced in a study of T cell changes during pregnancy in multiple sclerosis (dated by TCRdb to between 2018 and 2020). The library was generated by the immunoSEQ multiplex PCR assay. TCRdb holds this immuneACCESS table with in-frame rearrangements only. Some clones are missing; in checked studies, unresolved V genes explain under half, and the rest has no known cause. In all, the sample holds roughly 35,000 clones, and 75% to 95% of those were seen once. Roughly 10% of the sample belongs to the ten largest clones. Sequencing was performed on CD8+ T cells from peripheral blood mononuclear cells, taken before pregnancy. The receptors were gathered from a female donor with multiple sclerosis, enrolled in a pregnancy study.

The gene calls are TRBV30 and TRBJ2-3; 12 nucleotides line up with TRBD2. Germline assignment: CDR1 GTSNPN and CDR2 SVGIG (reference sequence). The CDR3 length is 19 residues. V gave up 0 bases and J gave up 0 bases; unmatched junction bases: 10. The CDR3 sequence is CAWSVVLGGTSGSTDTQYF. DNA for the CDR3: TGTGCCTGGAGTGTTGTTTTAGGAGGGACTAGCGGGAGCACAGATACGCAGTATTTT. Full variable domain (remainder filled in from reference TRBV30 and TRBJ2-3): SQTIHQWPATLVQPVGSPLSLECTVEGTSNPNLYWYRQAAGRGLQLLFYSVGIGQISSEVPQNLSASRPQDRQFILSSKKLLLSDSGFYLCAWSVVLGGTSGSTDTQYFGPGTRLTVL.

The rearrangement links TRBV5-1 to TRBJ2-5, with D maybe TRBD1 (5 bases). The CDR3 is made up of 13 amino acids. Trimming pared 3 bases from V and 5 bases from J, leaving 11 bases between. The germline CDR1 and CDR2 sequences are SGHRS and YFSETQ. This CDR3 is CASSSRVGETQYF. The CDR3 DNA is TGCGCCAGCAGCTCCAGGGTTGGGGAGACCCAGTACTTC.

The rearrangement joins TRBV4-3 to TRBJ2-3; D gene uncertain. V was cut by 1 base and J by 4 bases, with 12 bases left in between. The CDR3 length is 15 residues. CDR1 and CDR2 (germline): LGHNA, YSLEER. The CDR3 is CASSQGALRPDTQYF. CDR3 DNA: TGCGCCAGCAGCCAAGGGGCGCTCCGTCCAGATACGCAGTATTTT.

The rearrangement uses TRBV4-1 and TRBJ2-3, with D perhaps TRBD2 (5 bases). CDR3 length equals 17 residues. V shed 1 base and J shed 4 bases, with 18 bases lying between them. In germline, CDR1 is MGHRA, CDR2 YSYEKL. The CDR3 nucleotides read TGCGCCAGCAGCCAAGTCCCACTAGAAGAGGGCGCAGATACGCAGTATTTT. It codes for CASSQVPLEEGADTQYF.

V and J are TRBV10-3 and TRBJ2-7; 7 bases match TRBD2. Trimming at V came to 4 bases and at J to 5 bases, leaving 5 bases not matched to a gene. CDR3 length: 13 amino acids. CDR1 is ENHRY and CDR2 is SYGVKD in the germline V gene. CDR3 bases: TGTGCCATCAGTGTGACTAGCACCCACGAGCAGTACTTC. Translating gives CAISVTSTHEQYF.

About this clone: Mismatch with germline at one junction end may stem from a read error. This chain joins TRBV29-1 and TRBJ2-7; D is possibly TRBD1 (6 bases). Germline loops: CDR1 SQVTM, CDR2 ANQGSEA. CDR3 length: 13 amino acids. CDR3 in amino acids: CSASGVSSYEQYF. In nucleotides, the CDR3 is TGCAGCGCCTCAGGGGTATCGTCCTATGAGCAGTACTTC.

The V gene is TRBV11-2, the J gene TRBJ2-3; 7 positions match TRBD1. CDR3 size: 18 residues. Germline loops: CDR1 SGHAT, CDR2 FQNNGV. The J segment lost 2 bases and the V segment lost 6 bases, leaving 17 bases of the junction unmatched. CDR3 DNA sequence: TGTGCCAGCAGTCCGAACCCTCGACACAGGGGCCTCACAGATACGCAGTATTTT. Its protein is CASSPNPRHRGLTDTQYF.

The chain couples TRBV19 to TRBJ2-4, with D perhaps matching TRBD2 (5 bases). The V end lost 3 bases, the J end lost 0 bases, and 6 bases lay between the germline ends. The length of the CDR3 is 14 residues. CDR1 is LNHDA and CDR2 is SQIVND in the germline V gene (reference sequence). In DNA form, the CDR3 reads TGTGCCAGTAGTATCGGACTAGCCAAAAACATTCAGTACTTC. It specifies CASSIGLAKNIQYF.

The rearrangement uses TRBV9 and TRBJ2-5; tentatively, D is TRBD2 (5 bases). Deletions cut 0 bases from V and 5 bases from J, with 11 bases between. Per germline, CDR1 SGDLS and CDR2 YYNGEE. The length of the CDR3 is 14 residues. This chain's CDR3 is CASSVVGGEETQYF. The DNA of the CDR3 is TGTGCCAGCAGCGTAGTTGGTGGGGAGGAGACCCAGTACTTC.

The V and J genes are TRBV7-8 and TRBJ2-1; TRBD2 matches 7 bases. The CDR3 totals 14 residues. CDR1 and CDR2 (germline): SGHVS, FQNEAQ. V lost 4 bases, J lost 5 bases, and 5 bases stayed unmatched. As DNA, the CDR3 is TGTGCCAGCAGCTACTCTAGCGGAAACAATGAGCAGTTCTTC. Its translation is CASSYSSGNNEQFF. The full variable domain, in which reference TRBV7-8 and TRBJ2-1 provide the parts outside the CDR3, is GAGVSQSPRYKVAKRGQDVALRCDPISGHVSLFWYQQALGQGPEFLTYFQNEAQLDKSGLPSDRFFAERPEGSVSTLKIQRTQQEDSAVYLCASSYSSGNNEQFFGPGTRLTVL.

The chain employs TRBV7-2 and TRBJ1-6; possibly TRBD1 for D (6 bases). This CDR3 spans 13 amino acids. Between the trimmed V and J ends, which lost 1 base and 9 bases, there was a span of 7 bases. The germline V gene has CDR1 SGHTA and CDR2 FQGNSA. For the CDR3, the DNA is TGTGCCAGCAGCTTAGTGGGGGCTTCACCCCTCCACTTT. Translated: CASSLVGASPLHF.

The chain is built from TRBV29-1 and TRBJ2-2; 7 nucleotides match TRBD2. The CDR3 covers 15 residues. CDR1 and CDR2 from the germline V gene are SQVTM and ANQGSEA. The V segment lost 5 bases and the J segment 4 bases; nucleotides outside the gene matches: 10. CDR3 nucleotide sequence: TGCAGCGTTTCCAATCGGGGAGGGAGCACCGGGGAGCTGTTTTTT. Its translation: CSVSNRGGSTGELFF.

V and J are TRBV11-3 and TRBJ2-1, with D tentatively TRBD2 (6 bases). Trimming pared 0 bases from V and 0 bases from J, leaving 18 bases between. Germline loops: CDR1 SGHNT, CDR2 YENEEA. This CDR3 contains 19 residues. The CDR3 DNA reads as TGTGCCAGCAGCTTAGAGGGGGGTGGGGGAGCCAACTCCTACAATGAGCAGTTCTTC. Its translation: CASSLEGGGGANSYNEQFF.

The chain recombines TRBV30 with TRBJ2-4; possibly TRBD1 for D (5 bases). Germline CDR1 is GTSNPN and CDR2 is SVGIG (reference sequence). Between the trimmed V and J ends, which lost 2 bases and 6 bases, there was a span of 8 bases. This CDR3 comprises 12 residues. CDR3: CAWSRQGNIQYF. CDR3 coding DNA: TGTGCCTGGAGTCGGCAGGGAAACATTCAGTACTTC.

The chain couples TRBV7-6 to TRBJ2-7; D possibly corresponds to TRBD1 (6 bases). The germline V gene encodes CDR1 SGHVS and CDR2 FNYEAQ. Trimming stripped 4 bases from V and 4 bases from J, with 11 bases between. The CDR3 consists of 13 residues. The DNA of the CDR3 is TGTGCCAGCAGCTCGGGACATTATTACGAGCAGTACTTC. Translating it yields CASSSGHYYEQYF.

This rearrangement joins TRBV9 to TRBJ2-7; D possibly corresponds to TRBD1 (6 bases). The germline V gene has CDR1 SGDLS and CDR2 YYNGEE. This CDR3 is built from 13 residues. V lost 0 bases and J lost 5, with 9 bases in between. The CDR3 coding sequence is TGTGCCAGCAGCGTAGGGAAGGGGGACGAGCAGTACTTC. This sequence encodes CASSVGKGDEQYF.

The chain joins TRBV9 to TRBJ2-3; a weak D match, TRBD2 (5 bases). V was cut by 1 base and J by 10 bases, with 10 bases left in between. CDR1 and CDR2 from the germline V gene are SGDLS and YYNGEE. The CDR3 is 12 amino acids. The CDR3 bases are TGTGCCAGCAGCGTATCGGGAAGCGCGCAGTATTTT. The encoded protein is CASSVSGSAQYF.

The V and J genes are TRBV9 and TRBJ1-6; D may be TRBD1 (6 bases). The CDR3 runs to 15 residues. Germline CDR1 and CDR2: SGDLS and YYNGEE. V dropped 0 bases and J dropped 9 bases, with 13 bases sitting between them. The CDR3 nucleotides are TGTGCCAGCAGCGTAGCTGGGGGGGCGGGTTCACCCCTCCACTTT. It specifies CASSVAGGAGSPLHF.

The J gene is TRBJ2-2, the V gene TRBV6-5; D remains ambiguous. Germline V gene sequence: CDR1 MNHEY, CDR2 SVGAGI. This CDR3 contains 13 residues. The V end was cut by 4 bases, the J end by 7 bases, with 10 bases between. This CDR3 is CASSLSDGGELFF. DNA of the CDR3: TGTGCCAGCAGTTTAAGCGATGGCGGGGAGCTGTTTTTT.

The chain joins TRBV7-6 to TRBJ2-1; 13 nucleotides line up with TRBD2. V gave up 5 bases and J gave up 0 bases; unmatched junction bases: 10. This CDR3 spans 19 amino acids. Germline V gene data show CDR1 as SGHVS and CDR2 as FNYEAQ. The chain's CDR3 is CASSPGLAGDLSSYNEQFF. The CDR3, as DNA: TGTGCCAGCAGCCCAGGACTAGCGGGAGACCTTAGCTCCTACAATGAGCAGTTCTTC. The whole variable domain, remainder taken from reference TRBV7-6 and TRBJ2-1, is GAGVSQSPRYKVTKRGQDVALRCDPISGHVSLYWYRQALGQGPEFLTYFNYEAQQDKSGLPNDRFSAERPEGSISTLTIQRTEQRDSAMYRCASSPGLAGDLSSYNEQFFGPGTRLTVL.

The chain employs TRBV27 and TRBJ2-1, with D possibly being TRBD1 (5 bases). The length of the CDR3 is 18 residues. Trimming stripped 3 bases from V and 0 bases from J, with 18 bases between. Germline V gene lookup returns CDR1 MNHEY and CDR2 SMNVEV (reference sequence). CDR3 region: CASSFLTRPQGSYNEQFF. The CDR3 nucleotides read TGTGCCAGCAGTTTCCTCACACGCCCGCAGGGCTCCTACAATGAGCAGTTCTTC.

This chain joins TRBV6-5 and TRBJ1-1; tentative D call: TRBD1 (6 bases). The V and J ends lost 6 bases and 6 bases respectively, with 17 bases between them. The CDR3 consists of 14 residues. CDR1 and CDR2 (germline): MNHEY, SVGAGI. CDR3 in DNA: TGTGCCAGCAGACAAAGACAGGCCCATGCTGAAGCTTTCTTT. Amino acid sequence: CASRQRQAHAEAFF.

The V call is TRBV7-2, the J call TRBJ2-7; no reliable D call. Germline CDR1 and CDR2: SGHTA and FQGNSA. This CDR3 has 15 amino acids. Deletions cut 1 base from V and 3 bases from J, with 13 bases between. CDR3 coding DNA: TGTGCCAGCAGCTTAGAGTTCGGTTGGTACTACGAGCAGTACTTC. This gives the protein CASSLEFGWYYEQYF.